This entry lists 3 T cell receptor beta chains sequenced from one sample in a study of shared clonotypes between healthy human individuals (TCRdb year 2020). The method behind the library was the immunoSEQ multiplex PCR assay. In TCRdb, the immuneACCESS table is reduced to in-frame sequences with V and J assigned. These tables do not hold every clone; where another copy was compared, an unresolved V gene accounts for under half, and the others remain unexplained. A total of around 510,000 clones appear in this sample, around three quarters of them only once. The ten top clones hold 12% of the sample. Sequencing was performed on PBMCs. The source is a middle-aged woman in good health. Some clones in this sample may be carry-over from other donors' samples.

This chain uses TRBV7-2 with TRBJ1-2, with unresolved D. This CDR3 region has 13 residues. CDR1 and CDR2 from the germline V gene are SGHTA and FQGNSA. Trimming shortened V by 5 bases and J by 4 bases, and 11 bases separated the two germline ends. CDR3 in DNA: TGTGCCAGCAGCCCCGCAGGCATCTATGGCTACACCTTC. This gives the protein CASSPAGIYGYTF.

This clone was counted at least ten times. Written as DNA, the CDR3 is TGCGCCAGCAGCAACATTGTGGCAGGCGGATCCTCATCGGATACGCAGTATTTT. Protein: CASSNIVAGGSSSDTQYF. The chain employs TRBV5-1 and TRBJ2-3; D call uncertain. The CDR3 covers 18 residues. Trimming removed 4 bases at V and 6 bases at J, with 27 bases between. In germline, CDR1 is SGHRS, CDR2 YFSETQ.

The V call is TRBV30, the J call TRBJ2-2; a possible D gene is TRBD1 (6 bases). CDR1 GTSNPN and CDR2 SVGIG come from the germline V gene (reference sequence). V was pared by 5 bases and J by 5 bases, with 15 bases between. The CDR3 length is 14 residues. The CDR3: CAWSQFTGTGELFF. In DNA form, the CDR3 reads TGTGCCTGGTCGCAATTCACAGGGACCGGGGAGCTGTTTTTT. Using reference TRBV30 and TRBJ2-2 for the parts outside the CDR3, the full variable domain is SQTIHQWPATLVQPVGSPLSLECTVEGTSNPNLYWYRQAAGRGLQLLFYSVGIGQISSEVPQNLSASRPQDRQFILSSKKLLLSDSGFYLCAWSQFTGTGELFFGEGSRLTVL.